This T cell receptor (beta chain) originates from a study of blood T cell repertoires in COVID-19. Trimming removed 5 bases from V and 0 bases from J, with 5 bases in between. The CDR3 is 13 residues long. As handled by the study authors: Estimation of nucleated cell counts was performed using reference gene primer amplification. TCRdb's table, derived via immunoSEQ multiplex PCR, lists solely in-frame clones and lacks some. V and J calls and clone size are given by that table; D and trimming were obtained from the DNA. The data contain some 130,000 clones, approximately 88% of them singletons. The V call is TRBV12-3 or TRBV12-4, the J call TRBJ1-3, with D unresolved. Sequenced: peripheral blood. This receptor was taken from a man aged 50-60 years with acute or convalescent COVID-19. DNA of the CDR3: TGTGCCAGCAGTCCGAGCTCTGGAAACACCATATATTTT. This sequence encodes CASSPSSGNTIYF.